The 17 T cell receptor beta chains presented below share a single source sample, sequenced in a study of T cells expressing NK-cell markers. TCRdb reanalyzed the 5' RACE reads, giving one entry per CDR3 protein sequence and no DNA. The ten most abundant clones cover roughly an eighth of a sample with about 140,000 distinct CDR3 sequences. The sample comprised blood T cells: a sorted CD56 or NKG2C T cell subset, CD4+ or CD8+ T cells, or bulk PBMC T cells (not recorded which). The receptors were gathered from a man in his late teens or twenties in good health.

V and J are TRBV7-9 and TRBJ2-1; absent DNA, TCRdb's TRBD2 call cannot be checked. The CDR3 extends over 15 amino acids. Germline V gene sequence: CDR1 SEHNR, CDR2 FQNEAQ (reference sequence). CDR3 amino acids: CASSLDPGLANEQFF.

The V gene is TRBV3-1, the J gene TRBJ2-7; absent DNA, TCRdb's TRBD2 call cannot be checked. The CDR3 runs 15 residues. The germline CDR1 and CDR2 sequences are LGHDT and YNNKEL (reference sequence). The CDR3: CASSATWTSGDEQYF.

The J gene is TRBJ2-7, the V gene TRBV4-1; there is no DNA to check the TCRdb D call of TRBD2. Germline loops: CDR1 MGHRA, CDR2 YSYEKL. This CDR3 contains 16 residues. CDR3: CASSQGTRTSNYEQYF.

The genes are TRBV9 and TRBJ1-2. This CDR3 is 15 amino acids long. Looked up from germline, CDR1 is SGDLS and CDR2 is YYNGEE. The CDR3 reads CASSVGTGPNYGYTF.

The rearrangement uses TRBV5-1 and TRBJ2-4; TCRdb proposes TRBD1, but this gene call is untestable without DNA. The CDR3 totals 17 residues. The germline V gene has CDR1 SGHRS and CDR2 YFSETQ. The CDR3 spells CASSLWGSTGEENIQYF.

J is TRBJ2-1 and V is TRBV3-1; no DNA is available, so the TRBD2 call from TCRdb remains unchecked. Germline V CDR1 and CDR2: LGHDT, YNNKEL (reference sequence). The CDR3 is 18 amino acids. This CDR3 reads CASSPREGSNRIYNEQFF.

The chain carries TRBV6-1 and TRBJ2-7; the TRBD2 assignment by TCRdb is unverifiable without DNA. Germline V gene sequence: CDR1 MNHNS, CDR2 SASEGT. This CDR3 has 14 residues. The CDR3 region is CASRVSNDYYEQYF.

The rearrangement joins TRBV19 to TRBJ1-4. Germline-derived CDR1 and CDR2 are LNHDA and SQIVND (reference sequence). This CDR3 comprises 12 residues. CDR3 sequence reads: CASSRRPEELFF.

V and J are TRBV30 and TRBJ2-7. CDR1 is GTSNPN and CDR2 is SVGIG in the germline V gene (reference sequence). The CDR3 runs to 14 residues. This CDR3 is CAWSERPEGYEQYF.

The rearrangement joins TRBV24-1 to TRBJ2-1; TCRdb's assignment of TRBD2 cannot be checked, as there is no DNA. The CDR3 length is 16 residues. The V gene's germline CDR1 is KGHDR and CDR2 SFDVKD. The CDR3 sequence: CATSDLASGEGGEQFF.

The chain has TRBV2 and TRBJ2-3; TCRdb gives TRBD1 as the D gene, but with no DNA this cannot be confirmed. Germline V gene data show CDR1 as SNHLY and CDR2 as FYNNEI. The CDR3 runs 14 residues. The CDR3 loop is CASSGDRVTDTQYF.

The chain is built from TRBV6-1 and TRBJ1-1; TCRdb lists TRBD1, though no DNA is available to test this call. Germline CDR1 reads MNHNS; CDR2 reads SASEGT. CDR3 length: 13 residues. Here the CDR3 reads CASSDYRELEAFF.

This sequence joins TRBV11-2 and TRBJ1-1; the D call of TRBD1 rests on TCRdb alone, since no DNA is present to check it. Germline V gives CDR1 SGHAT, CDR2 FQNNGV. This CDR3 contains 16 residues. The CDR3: CASSLEVTGWNTEAFF.

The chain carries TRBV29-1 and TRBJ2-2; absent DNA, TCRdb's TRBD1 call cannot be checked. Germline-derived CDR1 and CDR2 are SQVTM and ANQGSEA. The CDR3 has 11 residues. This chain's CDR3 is CSFDRAGELFF.

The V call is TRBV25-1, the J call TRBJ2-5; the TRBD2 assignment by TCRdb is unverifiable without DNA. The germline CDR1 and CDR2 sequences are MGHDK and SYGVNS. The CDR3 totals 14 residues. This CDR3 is CASSEGGVRETQYF.

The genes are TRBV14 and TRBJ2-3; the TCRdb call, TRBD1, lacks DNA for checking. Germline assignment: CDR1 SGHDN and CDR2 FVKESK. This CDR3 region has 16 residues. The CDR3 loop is CASSQVVQGGTDTQYF.

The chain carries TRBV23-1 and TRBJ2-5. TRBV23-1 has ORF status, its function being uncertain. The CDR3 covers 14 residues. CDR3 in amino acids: CASSQATPQETQYF.